The 10 T cell receptor beta chains below all came from one sample that was sequenced in a study of blood T cell repertoires in COVID-19. Sequenced by immunoSEQ multiplex PCR; TCRdb stores in-frame clones only, minus some. The sample gives 75,000 to 95,000 clones, roughly 80% of which show up once; around 3.7% is in the top ten. Sequenced input: peripheral blood. Every receptor here comes from a man between 45 and 60 years old with acute or convalescent COVID-19.

The chain employs TRBV9 and TRBJ2-1; 10 nucleotides line up with TRBD2. Trimming at V came to 1 base and at J to 0 bases, leaving 13 bases not matched to a gene. Germline assignment: CDR1 SGDLS and CDR2 YYNGEE. There are 20 residues in the CDR3. CDR3 DNA sequence: TGTGCCAGCAGCGTACGAGTTTCTAGCGGGAGTCGAAGCTCCTACAATGAGCAGTTCTTC. Amino acids: CASSVRVSSGSRSSYNEQFF.

The chain is built from TRBV3-1 (or the pseudogene TRBV3-2) and TRBJ2-1; D unresolved. The CDR3 covers 14 residues. Germline-derived CDR1 and CDR2 are LGHDT and YNNKEL (reference sequence). V lost 0 bases to trimming and J lost 13 bases, with 16 bases between them. The CDR3, as DNA: TGTGCCAGCAGCCAAGAAGAAGGAGACCGCCCCCAGTTCTTC. Its protein product is CASSQEEGDRPQFF.

V usage is TRBV3-1 (or the pseudogene TRBV3-2) and J usage is TRBJ2-5; D not resolved. Trimming left V 1 base short and J 4 bases short, with 10 bases between. CDR3 length: 14 amino acids. The germline V gene has CDR1 LGHDT and CDR2 YNNKEL (reference sequence). This CDR3 is CASSQAVRRETQYF. The CDR3 nucleotides read TGTGCCAGCAGCCAAGCGGTAAGGAGAGAGACCCAGTACTTC.

This clone was picked up one time. V usage is TRBV29-1 and J usage is TRBJ1-3; tentatively, D is TRBD1 (6 bases). The CDR3 loop spans 13 amino acids. Germline V gene data show CDR1 as SQVTM and CDR2 as ANQGSEA. V lost 3 bases and J 2 bases, leaving 8 bases between the germline ends. The CDR3 DNA follows: TGCAGCGTTGATGGGACACCTGGAAACACCATATATTTT. Residues: CSVDGTPGNTIYF.

The V call is TRBV7-2, the J call TRBJ1-5; D might be TRBD1 (6 bases). Germline V gene lookup returns CDR1 SGHTA and CDR2 FQGNSA. The CDR3 sequence is 14 residues long. Trimming took 5 bases from V and 7 from J, leaving 15 bases between them. CDR3 sequence reads: CASSQGHQSQPQHF. The CDR3 region has the DNA TGTGCCAGCAGCCAGGGGCATCAGAGCCAGCCCCAGCATTTT.

CDR3 protein: CSVVQTGGAYEQYF. The CDR3, as DNA: TGCAGCGTCGTACAGACAGGGGGCGCCTACGAGCAGTACTTC. J is TRBJ2-7 and V is TRBV29-1, with 10 bases matching TRBD1. V gave up 6 bases and J gave up 2 bases; unmatched junction bases: 7. There are 14 residues in the CDR3. Germline-derived CDR1 and CDR2 are SQVTM and ANQGSEA.

A few counts support this clone. This sequence joins TRBV7-8 and TRBJ2-2, with D possibly matching TRBD1 (6 bases). Germline values: CDR1 SGHVS, CDR2 FQNEAQ. The V end lost 1 base, the J end lost 6 bases, and 12 bases lay between the germline ends. The CDR3 totals 15 residues. CDR3 DNA sequence: TGTGCCAGCAGCTTAGATGGGGGCCGGGCCGGGGAGCTGTTTTTT. Protein: CASSLDGGRAGELFF.

The rearrangement joins TRBV28 to TRBJ1-2; possibly TRBD1 for D (6 bases). Deletions cut 3 bases from V and 8 bases from J, with 19 bases between. Germline lookup yields CDR1 MDHEN and CDR2 SYDVKM. The CDR3 has 15 amino acids. As DNA, the CDR3 is TGTGCCAGCAGTTTCCTCAGGGGACGGGAAGGCGGCTACACCTTC. As protein: CASSFLRGREGGYTF.

The V gene is TRBV6-2 or TRBV6-3, the J gene TRBJ1-2, with TRBD1 matching over 8 bases. Germline-derived CDR1 and CDR2 are MNHEY and SVGEGT. The CDR3 consists of 14 residues. Germline trimming cut 2 bases from V and 4 bases from J; bases unmatched to any gene: 3. CDR3 sequence reads: CASSYGQGGYGYTF. DNA for the CDR3: TGTGCCAGCAGTTACGGACAGGGTGGCTATGGCTACACCTTC.

The chain couples TRBV29-1 to TRBJ2-7, with D maybe TRBD2 (5 bases). The ends were cut back, 5 bases at V and 0 bases at J, with 11 bases in the middle. The CDR3 is 13 residues long. The germline V gene encodes CDR1 SQVTM and CDR2 ANQGSEA. This chain's CDR3 is CSVYGLSSYEQYF. The CDR3 DNA sequence: TGCAGCGTTTATGGACTTAGCTCCTACGAGCAGTACTTC.